The next 30 T cell receptor beta chains were all read from a single sample in a study of shared clonotypes between healthy human individuals. Clones were sequenced by immunoSEQ multiplex PCR, and TCRdb holds only the in-frame ones, with some missing. The sample consists of some 1.5 million clones, 95% to 99% of them appearing once. The source material was naive CD4+ T cells sorted from blood. The subset: CD45RA+ positively selected. These receptors all stem from a man aged 25 to 45 in good health.

The rearrangement joins TRBV2 to TRBJ1-5, with D unclear. The V end was cut by 7 bases, the J end by 3 bases, with 7 bases between. CDR3 length: 12 residues. Germline lookup yields CDR1 SNHLY and CDR2 FYNNEI. CDR3 sequence: CASKGLNQPQHF. As DNA, the CDR3 is TGTGCCAGCAAAGGCCTCAATCAGCCCCAGCATTTT. Combining the CDR3 with reference TRBV2 and TRBJ1-5 gives the whole variable domain EPEVTQTPSHQVTQMGQEVILRCVPISNHLYFYWYRQILGQKVEFLVSFYNNEISEKSEIFDDQFSVERPDGSNFTLKIRSTKLEDSAMYFCASKGLNQPQHFGDGTRLSIL.

V usage is TRBV7-3 and J usage is TRBJ2-7; TRBD1 aligns across 10 bases. There are 15 residues in the CDR3. Germline lookup yields CDR1 SGHTA and CDR2 FQGTGA. J gave up 5 bases and V 3 bases, and 7 bases lay outside the gene matches. The CDR3 region has the DNA TGTGCCAGCAGCTTGGTGGGGGACAGGGGCCACGAGCAGTACTTC. It translates to CASSLVGDRGHEQYF.

With regard to this clone: Additional DNA sequences in this sample encode the identical CDR3. The chain couples TRBV5-1 to TRBJ2-1; no clear D gene. Germline CDR1 reads SGHRS; CDR2 reads YFSETQ. Trimming shortened V by 2 bases and J by 1 base, and 7 bases separated the two germline ends. This CDR3 spans 14 amino acids. The CDR3: CASSFTGSYNEQFF. Here the CDR3 DNA reads TGCGCCAGCAGCTTCACCGGGTCCTACAATGAGCAGTTCTTC.

In the case of this clone: A read error may account for a junction end that differs from germline. The chain uses TRBV5-1 and TRBJ1-1; 8 bases map to TRBD1. This CDR3 is built from 14 residues. Germline CDR1 reads SGHRS; CDR2 reads YFSETQ. Here the CDR3 reads CASSTTGENTKAFF. In DNA form, the CDR3 reads TGCGCCAGCAGCACGACAGGGGAGAACACTAAAGCTTTCTTT. Full variable domain (missing parts from reference TRBV5-1 and TRBJ1-1): KAGVTQTPRYLIKTRGQQVTLSCSPISGHRSVSWYQQTPGQGLQFLFEYFSETQRNKGNFPGRFSGRQFSNSRSEMNVSTLELGDSALYLCASSTTGENTKAFFGQGTRLTVV.

V and J are TRBV5-1 and TRBJ2-2; D is possibly TRBD1 (6 bases). Germline CDR1 reads SGHRS; CDR2 reads YFSETQ. The CDR3 loop spans 15 amino acids. V lost 4 bases to trimming and J lost 1 base, with 11 bases between them. The CDR3 sequence is CASSTTTGNTGELFF. CDR3 bases: TGCGCCAGCAGCACCACGACAGGGAACACCGGGGAGCTGTTTTTT.

The chain combines TRBV5-1 with TRBJ1-2; a possible D gene is TRBD1 (6 bases). Trimming cost V 2 bases and J 3 bases, with 11 bases left between them. The CDR3 spans 14 residues. The germline CDR1 and CDR2 sequences are SGHRS and YFSETQ. The CDR3 sequence: CASSFAGEDYGYTF. CDR3 DNA: TGCGCCAGCAGCTTTGCAGGGGAGGACTATGGCTACACCTTC.

As to this clone: Other DNA sequences in this sample translate to the same CDR3. V usage is TRBV20-1 and J usage is TRBJ2-1, with D uncertain. CDR1 is DFQATT, CDR2 SNEGSKA, per germline (reference sequence). The V end was cut by 1 base, the J end by 6 bases, with 1 base between. The CDR3 extends over 10 amino acids. The CDR3 DNA reads as TGCAGTGCTAGAGTCAATGAGCAGTTCTTC. Translated, it gives CSARVNEQFF.

The rearrangement links TRBV11-1 to TRBJ2-3; 11 positions agree with TRBD2. Germline-derived CDR1 and CDR2 are SGHAT and FQDESV (reference sequence). The CDR3 has 13 residues. Unmatched junction bases numbered 4, after V lost 6 bases and J lost 8 bases. CDR3 protein: CASRAGLAGTQYF. Written as DNA, the CDR3 is TGTGCCAGCAGGGCAGGACTAGCGGGTACGCAGTATTTT.

V usage is TRBV9 and J usage is TRBJ2-5; maybe TRBD1 (6 bases). CDR3 length equals 14 residues. The ends were cut back, 3 bases at V and 5 bases at J, with 14 bases in the middle. Germline V CDR1 and CDR2: SGDLS, YYNGEE. DNA of the CDR3: TGTGCCAGCAGCGGAAGGACAGCTACGGAGACCCAGTACTTC. It encodes CASSGRTATETQYF.

This clone appeared a single time. The chain couples TRBV14 to TRBJ2-1, with TRBD2 identical over 9 bases. The CDR3 covers 17 residues. After removal of 1 base from V and 7 bases from J, the junction contained 11 bases not matched to a gene. CDR1 is SGHDN and CDR2 is FVKESK in the germline V gene. The CDR3 region has the DNA TGTGCCAGCAGCCAAGTGGATCGGCTAGCGGGACGAAATGAGCAGTTCTTC. This encodes CASSQVDRLAGRNEQFF.

This chain links TRBV27 with TRBJ2-1; a weak D match, TRBD2 (6 bases). Germline CDR1 and CDR2: MNHEY and SMNVEV (reference sequence). The germline V and J ends were trimmed by 3 bases and 2 bases, with 17 bases remaining between them. The CDR3 is 17 amino acids. DNA of the CDR3: TGTGCCAGCAGTTTGGGGGGAGAGGCGGGCGCCTACAATGAGCAGTTCTTC. Translation: CASSLGGEAGAYNEQFF.

This sequence joins TRBV6-6 and TRBJ2-7; possible D gene TRBD1, 5 bases. In germline, CDR1 is MNHNY, CDR2 SVGAGI (reference sequence). V lost 0 bases to trimming and J lost 3 bases, with 12 bases between them. The CDR3 length is 15 residues. The CDR3 loop is CASSYSSRVDYEQYF. CDR3 nucleotide sequence: TGTGCCAGCAGTTACTCGAGCAGGGTAGACTACGAGCAGTACTTC.

This chain uses TRBV18 with TRBJ1-5, with TRBD1 as a possible D gene (5 bases). The germline V gene has CDR1 KGHSH and CDR2 LQKENI. This CDR3 has 15 amino acids. Trimming stripped 6 bases from V and 4 bases from J, with 16 bases between. CDR3 bases: TGTGCCAGCTCTGCAGGTTGGCAGGGAAATCAGCCCCAGCATTTT. As protein: CASSAGWQGNQPQHF. The full variable domain, its missing parts supplied by reference TRBV18 and TRBJ1-5, is NAGVMQNPRHLVRRRGQEARLRCSPMKGHSHVYWYRQLPEEGLKFMVYLQKENIIDESGMPKERFSAEFPKEGPSILRIQQVVRGDSAAYFCASSAGWQGNQPQHFGDGTRLSIL.

The V and J genes are TRBV5-1 and TRBJ2-7; 7 bases align to TRBD1. With 2 bases clipped from V and 3 bases from J, the junction kept 5 bases outside the gene matches. Germline CDR1 SGHRS, CDR2 YFSETQ. The CDR3 sequence is 14 residues long. CDR3 in DNA: TGCGCCAGCAGCTTAAAGGGGGCTGACTACGAGCAGTACTTC. Encoded protein: CASSLKGADYEQYF. The full variable domain, rest sourced from reference TRBV5-1 and TRBJ2-7, is KAGVTQTPRYLIKTRGQQVTLSCSPISGHRSVSWYQQTPGQGLQFLFEYFSETQRNKGNFPGRFSGRQFSNSRSEMNVSTLELGDSALYLCASSLKGADYEQYFGPGTRLTVT.

The rearrangement uses TRBV27 and TRBJ2-1; 8 bases are shared with TRBD2. The V gene end was trimmed by 2 bases and the J gene end by 4 bases; junction bases not matched to a gene: 4. The CDR3 has 15 amino acids. Germline CDR1 MNHEY, CDR2 SMNVEV (reference sequence). The CDR3 coding sequence is TGTGCCAGCAGTTTAGGACTAGCCTCGTACAATGAGCAGTTCTTC. It codes for CASSLGLASYNEQFF.

CDR3 sequence reads: CASSQDRRGPSTGELFF. The DNA for the CDR3 is TGTGCCAGCAGCCAAGATCGGAGGGGCCCGTCCACCGGGGAGCTGTTTTTT. The rearrangement uses TRBV14 and TRBJ2-2; D possibly corresponds to TRBD2 (6 bases). Germline CDR1 SGHDN, CDR2 FVKESK. Between the trimmed V and J ends, which lost 0 bases and 4 bases, there was a span of 15 bases. This CDR3 spans 17 amino acids.

This rearrangement joins TRBV28 to TRBJ1-1; 9 bases fit TRBD1. Looked up from germline, CDR1 is MDHEN and CDR2 is SYDVKM. J gave up 4 bases and V 5 bases, and 8 bases lay outside the gene matches. The CDR3 sequence is 15 residues long. CDR3 coding DNA: TGTGCCAGCAGTGAGGGACAGGGATTGGCCACTGAAGCTTTCTTT. The encoded protein is CASSEGQGLATEAFF.

With respect to this clone: At the DNA level, this CDR3 is encoded by other sequences in the same sample as well. The chain carries TRBV7-9 and TRBJ1-5; D gene unclear. CDR1 SEHNR and CDR2 FQNEAQ come from the germline V gene (reference sequence). The CDR3 is 15 amino acids. Trimming cost V 1 base and J 2 bases, with 9 bases left between them. CDR3 nucleotide sequence: TGTGCCAGCAGCTTAGGGCTGCAGGGCAATCAGCCCCAGCATTTT. Translating gives CASSLGLQGNQPQHF.

The J gene is TRBJ2-6, the V gene TRBV7-9; D may match TRBD1 or TRBD2 (5 bases each). CDR1 and CDR2 from the germline V gene are SEHNR and FQNEAQ (reference sequence). The CDR3 sequence is 17 residues long. The ends were cut back, 7 bases at V and 0 bases at J, with 16 bases in the middle. Here the CDR3 DNA reads TGTGCCAGCACCGTCCCCCAGGGACGCTCTGGGGCCAACGTCCTGACTTTC. It specifies CASTVPQGRSGANVLTF. The complete variable domain, with remaining parts taken from reference TRBV7-9 and TRBJ2-6, reads DTGVSQNPRHKITKRGQNVTFRCDPISEHNRLYWYRQTLGQGPEFLTYFQNEAQLEKSRLLSDRFSAERPKGSFSTLEIQRTEQGDSAMYLCASTVPQGRSGANVLTFGAGSRLTVL.

Remarks on this clone: Other DNA sequences of this sample code for an identical CDR3. The chain couples TRBV7-2 to TRBJ2-3; no clear D gene. Trimming removed 3 bases from V and 4 bases from J, with 5 bases in between. The CDR3 sequence is 12 residues long. CDR1 SGHTA and CDR2 FQGNSA come from the germline V gene. The CDR3 loop reads CASSLSADTQYF. The CDR3 DNA is TGTGCCAGCAGCTTGTCGGCAGATACGCAGTATTTT.

This clone was recorded only once. The chain couples TRBV5-5 to TRBJ2-3, with 9 bases that match TRBD1. Trimming cost V 4 bases and J 5 bases; bases outside gene matches: 5. Germline V CDR1 and CDR2: SGHKS, YYEKEE (reference sequence). The CDR3 is 14 residues long. The CDR3 spells CASSVGTGKDTQYF. The CDR3 nucleotides read TGTGCCAGCAGCGTTGGGACAGGGAAAGATACGCAGTATTTT.

This chain links TRBV7-2 with TRBJ2-1; TRBD2 agrees at 7 bases. CDR1 SGHTA and CDR2 FQGNSA come from the germline V gene. CDR3 length equals 14 residues. Germline trimming cut 6 bases from V and 3 bases from J; bases unmatched to any gene: 5. The DNA of the CDR3 is TGTGCCAGCAGTACAACGGGGGGCTACAATGAGCAGTTCTTC. It specifies CASSTTGGYNEQFF. The full variable domain, completed using reference TRBV7-2 and TRBJ2-1, is GAGVSQSPSNKVTEKGKDVELRCDPISGHTALYWYRQSLGQGLEFLIYFQGNSAPDKSGLPSDRFSAERTGGSVSTLTIQRTQQEDSAVYLCASSTTGGYNEQFFGPGTRLTVL.

The rearrangement joins TRBV28 to TRBJ1-2; weak D call: TRBD1 (5 bases). CDR1 is MDHEN and CDR2 is SYDVKM in the germline V gene. V was pared by 5 bases and J by 1 base, with 8 bases between. The CDR3 is 13 amino acids. The CDR3 DNA sequence: TGTGCCAGCAGTACACAGGTTAACTATGGCTACACCTTC. Its translation is CASSTQVNYGYTF.

This clone was detected a few times. This CDR3 is also generated by other DNA sequences in the sample. The chain uses TRBV2 and TRBJ1-1; weak D call: TRBD1 (6 bases). Germline CDR1 is SNHLY and CDR2 is FYNNEI. The CDR3 has 13 residues. Trimming removed 4 bases from V and 1 base from J, with 7 bases in between. DNA of the CDR3: TGTGCCAGCAGTGTACAGGGGAACACTGAAGCTTTCTTT. This translates into CASSVQGNTEAFF.

This clone was detected once. This chain joins TRBV7-3 and TRBJ2-1, with unresolved D. The CDR3 sequence is 14 residues long. The germline CDR1 and CDR2 sequences are SGHTA and FQGTGA. Trimming took off 2 bases at V and 6 bases at J, with 11 bases between the two ends. The CDR3 nucleotides are TGTGCCAGCAGCTTATCGCCCAGCATCAATGAGCAGTTCTTC. Its protein is CASSLSPSINEQFF.

The V call is TRBV11-2, the J call TRBJ2-3; D not resolved. The length of the CDR3 is 15 residues. Trimming cost V 3 bases and J 0 bases, with 10 bases left between them. Germline assignment: CDR1 SGHAT and CDR2 FQNNGV. The CDR3: CASSFLALSTDTQYF. The CDR3 DNA follows: TGTGCCAGCAGCTTCTTAGCCCTGAGCACAGATACGCAGTATTTT.

The V gene is TRBV10-1, the J gene TRBJ1-1; maybe TRBD1 (6 bases). Germline V gene data show CDR1 as WNHNN and CDR2 as SYGVQD (reference sequence). CDR3 length: 15 amino acids. V was cut by 0 bases and J by 5 bases, with 13 bases left in between. CDR3 residues: CASSESGRGRTEAFF. DNA for the CDR3: TGCGCCAGCAGTGAGTCGGGCAGGGGTAGAACTGAAGCTTTCTTT.

The chain employs TRBV19 and TRBJ2-7; 8 bases align to TRBD2. Trimming removed 4 bases from V and 4 bases from J; junction bases left unmatched: 6. From germline, CDR1 is LNHDA and CDR2 SQIVND (reference sequence). The CDR3 length is 14 residues. CDR3 sequence reads: CASSRESGSYEQYF. CDR3 nucleotide sequence: TGTGCCAGTAGTAGAGAAAGCGGGAGTTACGAGCAGTACTTC.

The chain has TRBV7-2 and TRBJ2-7, with a possible D match to TRBD1 (6 bases). V lost 3 bases, J lost 2 bases, and 17 bases lay in between. CDR3 length: 16 residues. The germline V gene encodes CDR1 SGHTA and CDR2 FQGNSA. In DNA, the CDR3 is TGTGCCAGCAGCTTGGGGGCTTCCCAGACCGCCTACGAGCAGTACTTC. Its translation: CASSLGASQTAYEQYF. Full variable domain (outside the CDR3, taken from reference TRBV7-2 and TRBJ2-7): GAGVSQSPSNKVTEKGKDVELRCDPISGHTALYWYRQSLGQGLEFLIYFQGNSAPDKSGLPSDRFSAERTGGSVSTLTIQRTQQEDSAVYLCASSLGASQTAYEQYFGPGTRLTVT.

The chain has TRBV19 and TRBJ1-1; no clear D. There are 12 residues in the CDR3. V lost 9 bases, J lost 1 base, and 9 bases lay in between. Germline V gene lookup returns CDR1 LNHDA and CDR2 SQIVND (reference sequence). Written as DNA, the CDR3 is TGTGCCAGACAGCGTCCGAACACTGAAGCTTTCTTT. Protein product: CARQRPNTEAFF.